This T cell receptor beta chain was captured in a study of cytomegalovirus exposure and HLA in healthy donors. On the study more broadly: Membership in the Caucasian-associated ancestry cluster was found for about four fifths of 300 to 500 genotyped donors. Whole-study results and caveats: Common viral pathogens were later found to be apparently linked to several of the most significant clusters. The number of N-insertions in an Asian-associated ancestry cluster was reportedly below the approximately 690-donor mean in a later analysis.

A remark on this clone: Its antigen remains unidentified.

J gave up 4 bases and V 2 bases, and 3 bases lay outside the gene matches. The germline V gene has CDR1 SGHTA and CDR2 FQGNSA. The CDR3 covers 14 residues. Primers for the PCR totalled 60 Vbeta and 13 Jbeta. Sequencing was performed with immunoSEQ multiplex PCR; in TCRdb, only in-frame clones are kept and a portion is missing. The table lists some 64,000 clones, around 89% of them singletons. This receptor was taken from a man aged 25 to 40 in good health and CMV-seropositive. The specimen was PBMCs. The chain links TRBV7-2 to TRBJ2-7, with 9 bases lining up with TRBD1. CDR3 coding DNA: TGTGCCAGCAGCTTATTGGGACAGGGTTACGAGCAGTACTTC. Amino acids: CASSLLGQGYEQYF.